The present T cell receptor beta chain was sequenced within a study of molecular identifiers for immune sequencing clone quantification. As for the study in general: Four of five RNA aliquots from around 18,000 or 91,000 naive CD8 T cells were sequenced. Study results and limitations: Whereas clones above 20 RNA copies held under 1% of naive-cell molecules, they held over 98% of effector molecules.

This clonotype was picked up many times. The antigen is unknown. After removal of 5 bases from V and 6 bases from J, the junction contained 11 bases not matched to a gene. Germline CDR1 is LNHDA and CDR2 is SQIVND (reference sequence). The CDR3 contains 15 residues. TCRdb independently ran MiXCR on the PCR reads; one entry per CDR3 protein. The repertoire holds more than 85,000 distinct CDR3 sequences, with 35% to 40% as singletons. This TCR was recovered from a human donor in good health. Some libraries in this study had Jurkat cell RNA spiked in. Sequencing input: naive CD8+ T cells from blood, with Jurkat cell RNA spiked in. As to subset: FACS-sorted CD8+CD4-CCR7+CD45RA+ naive T cells. The chain joins TRBV19 to TRBJ2-7; 9 bases match TRBD1. The CDR3 region has the DNA TGTGCCAGTAGTCGGGCCCGAGGACAGGGGAGCGAGCAGTACTTC. This translates into CASSRARGQGSEQYF.